This TCR beta chain was captured in a study of cytomegalovirus exposure and HLA in healthy donors. General study findings and limits: The authors enumerated around 150 TCR beta chains as linked to cytomegalovirus.

V shed 0 bases and J shed 6 bases, with 8 bases lying between them. This CDR3 has 14 amino acids. CDR1 and CDR2 from the germline V gene are PRHDT and FYEKMQ (reference sequence). This clone was picked up one time. Antigen unknown. Using immunoSEQ multiplex PCR, the repertoire was profiled, and TCRdb retains in-frame clones only, with some absent. Among roughly 180,000 clones listed, approximately 89% were seen once. The V and J genes are TRBV13 and TRBJ2-2; D may match TRBD1 or TRBD2 (5 bases each). This receptor was taken from a man aged 30 to 45 in good health and CMV-seropositive. The sample consisted of PBMCs. The CDR3 nucleotides read TGTGCCAGCAGCTTAGGGGGACGGTCCGGGGAGCTGTTTTTT. This translates into CASSLGGRSGELFF.